Shown below are 27 T cell receptor beta chains from a single sample sequenced in a study of blood T cell repertoires in COVID-19. Assay: immunoSEQ multiplex PCR; the TCRdb copy retains only in-frame clones and omits some. The sample records hundreds of thousands of clones, just over 85% being singletons. The sequenced sample consisted of PBMCs or T cells enriched from blood (not recorded which). The receptors originated from a middle-aged man who had recovered from COVID-19.

In the case of this clone: Other DNA sequences in this specimen translate into the identical CDR3. J is TRBJ2-7 and V is TRBV9; D is possibly TRBD2 (6 bases). Per germline, CDR1 SGDLS and CDR2 YYNGEE. V lost 0 bases and J lost 7, with 8 bases in between. The CDR3 runs to 12 residues. CDR3 sequence (DNA): TGTGCCAGCAGCGTAGACCGGGGGGAGCAGTACTTC. Translated, it gives CASSVDRGEQYF.

The rearrangement uses TRBV5-8 and TRBJ1-1, with D possibly matching TRBD1 (5 bases). Trimming removed 0 bases from V and 7 bases from J, with 7 bases in between. CDR1 and CDR2 (germline): SGHTS, YDEGEE. The CDR3 is made up of 12 amino acids. CDR3 sequence reads: CASSLAGGEAFF. The CDR3 DNA reads TGTGCCAGCAGCTTGGCGGGGGGTGAAGCTTTCTTT.

The CDR3 nucleotides are TGTGCCAGCTCACCCCCCGGGGTAGCACTCAATGAGCAGTTCTTC. This encodes CASSPPGVALNEQFF. The chain joins TRBV18 to TRBJ2-1; a possible D gene is TRBD2 (5 bases). The V end was cut by 3 bases, the J end by 6 bases, with 15 bases between. CDR3 size: 15 residues. Germline V gene sequence: CDR1 KGHSH, CDR2 LQKENI.

This clone has just one count. The chain has TRBV29-1 and TRBJ2-5, with 10 nucleotides matching TRBD1. The CDR3 loop spans 14 amino acids. J gave up 4 bases and V 5 bases, and 7 bases lay outside the gene matches. Germline assignment: CDR1 SQVTM and CDR2 ANQGSEA. CDR3 DNA sequence: TGCAGCGTTACCGGGGACAGGGGTGCAGAGACCCAGTACTTC. It encodes CSVTGDRGAETQYF.

The genes are TRBV7-2 and TRBJ1-4; D gene ambiguous. This CDR3 contains 13 residues. Per the germline V gene, CDR1 is SGHTA and CDR2 is FQGNSA. V lost 5 bases and J 5 bases, leaving 9 bases between the germline ends. The CDR3 bases are TGTGCCAGCAGCCGGAGTACGAATGAAAAACTGTTTTTT. It specifies CASSRSTNEKLFF. The full variable domain, its missing parts supplied by reference TRBV7-2 and TRBJ1-4, is GAGVSQSPSNKVTEKGKDVELRCDPISGHTALYWYRQSLGQGLEFLIYFQGNSAPDKSGLPSDRFSAERTGGSVSTLTIQRTQQEDSAVYLCASSRSTNEKLFFGSGTQLSVL.

The chain recombines TRBV7-8 with TRBJ2-5, with a tentative D call TRBD2 (6 bases). V dropped 2 bases and J dropped 4 bases, with 14 bases sitting between them. The length of the CDR3 is 15 residues. The germline V gene encodes CDR1 SGHVS and CDR2 FQNEAQ. The CDR3 nucleotides read TGTGCCAGCAGCTTACTCCCGCTAGCGAGAGAGACCCAGTACTTC. It specifies CASSLLPLARETQYF.

This chain uses TRBV19 with TRBJ1-5; weak D call: TRBD1 (5 bases). V gave up 5 bases and J gave up 2 bases, with 16 bases separating them. The V gene's germline CDR1 is LNHDA and CDR2 SQIVND (reference sequence). The CDR3 runs to 16 residues. The CDR3 loop reads CASSQRRDWGNQPQHF. The DNA for the CDR3 is TGTGCCAGTAGTCAACGCAGGGATTGGGGCAATCAGCCCCAGCATTTT.

V is TRBV24-1 and J is TRBJ1-2; TRBD1 aligns across 8 bases. V lost 2 bases, J lost 4 bases, and 8 bases stayed unmatched. CDR3 size: 16 residues. The germline V gene has CDR1 KGHDR and CDR2 SFDVKD. Written as DNA, the CDR3 is TGTGCCACCAGTGATTACAAGGACAGGGTCTCCTATGGCTACACCTTC. This gives the protein CATSDYKDRVSYGYTF.

As to this clone: One end of the junction varies from germline; a read error may be responsible. The CDR3 spells CASTLAGGF. The CDR3 DNA reads as TGTGCCAGCACTCTAGCGGGGGGCTTC. The genes are TRBV9 and TRBJ2-7, with 11 bases identical to TRBD2. The CDR3 extends over 9 amino acids. CDR1 and CDR2 from the germline V gene are SGDLS and YYNGEE. Looking up the rest from reference TRBV9 and TRBJ2-7 gives the full variable domain: DSGVTQTPKHLITATGQRVTLRCSPRSGDLSVYWYQQSLDQGLQFLIQYYNGEERAKGNILERFSAQQFPDLHSELNLSSLELGDSALYFCASTLAGGFGPGTRLTVT.

The chain links TRBV7-2 to TRBJ1-2; TRBD1 might be the D (5 bases). The V and J ends lost 5 bases and 8 bases respectively, with 21 bases between them. This CDR3 spans 15 amino acids. The germline gives CDR1 SGHTA, CDR2 FQGNSA. The CDR3 DNA reads TGTGCCAGCAGCGCTAACCTGAACACAGGCACCGGCTACACCTTC. It specifies CASSANLNTGTGYTF.

This chain links TRBV2 with TRBJ1-1; tentatively, D is TRBD1 (6 bases). Deletions cut 5 bases from V and 4 bases from J, with 14 bases between. CDR1 SNHLY and CDR2 FYNNEI come from the germline V gene. The CDR3 covers 14 residues. This CDR3 reads CASSLAQGSTEAFF. The CDR3 nucleotides read TGTGCCAGCAGTTTAGCACAGGGTAGCACTGAAGCTTTCTTT. The complete variable domain, with remaining parts taken from reference TRBV2 and TRBJ1-1, reads EPEVTQTPSHQVTQMGQEVILRCVPISNHLYFYWYRQILGQKVEFLVSFYNNEISEKSEIFDDQFSVERPDGSNFTLKIRSTKLEDSAMYFCASSLAQGSTEAFFGQGTRLTVV.

V usage is TRBV6-9 and J usage is TRBJ1-1, with 7 positions matching TRBD1. Germline V gene sequence: CDR1 MNHGY, CDR2 SVAAGI. CDR3 length: 13 amino acids. The V gene end was trimmed by 7 bases and the J gene end by 4 bases; junction bases not matched to a gene: 6. The CDR3 region is CASIKGAPTEAFF. The CDR3 bases are TGTGCCAGCATTAAGGGGGCGCCCACTGAAGCTTTCTTT.

This clone was observed a few times. Other DNA sequences within the sample encode an identical CDR3. The rearrangement uses TRBV5-6 and TRBJ2-3; tentatively, D is TRBD1 (6 bases). The CDR3 loop spans 16 amino acids. V gave up 2 bases and J gave up 3 bases, with 16 bases separating them. Germline CDR1 SGHDT, CDR2 YYEEEE. In DNA, the CDR3 is TGTGCCAGCAGCTTAAGGGGCGGCCAGGGGACAGATACGCAGTATTTT. Protein sequence: CASSLRGGQGTDTQYF.

The V gene is TRBV14, the J gene TRBJ1-2; 8 bases are a match to TRBD1. The CDR3 extends over 13 amino acids. V gave up 7 bases and J gave up 3 bases; unmatched junction bases: 4. The germline V gene has CDR1 SGHDN and CDR2 FVKESK. The CDR3 bases are TGTGCCAGCACCCGGACAGGGCACTATGGCTACACCTTC. The encoded protein is CASTRTGHYGYTF.

The V gene is TRBV12-2, the J gene TRBJ1-4; TRBD1 is taken as the D call from the table, unchecked against the DNA. TRBV12-2 counts as a pseudogene. This CDR3 spans 17 amino acids. CDR3 bases: TGTGCAAGTCGCTTACGGCCCACAGGGGGCGATAATGAAAAACTGTTTTTT. This encodes CASRLRPTGGDNEKLFF.

The rearrangement uses TRBV18 and TRBJ1-3; the match to TRBD1 covers 9 bases. The germline V gene encodes CDR1 KGHSH and CDR2 LQKENI. The CDR3 runs 15 residues. Trimming cost V 3 bases and J 4 bases; bases outside gene matches: 4. CDR3 nucleotides: TGTGCCAGCTCACCGGGACAGGGTTTCGGAAACACCATATATTTT. Protein sequence: CASSPGQGFGNTIYF.

This chain connects TRBV2 to TRBJ1-3; no firm D call. Trimming took 4 bases from V and 0 from J, leaving 7 bases between them. Germline CDR1 reads SNHLY; CDR2 reads FYNNEI. The CDR3 totals 14 residues. The CDR3 DNA sequence: TGTGCCAGCAGTGTCAGGTACTCTGGAAACACCATATATTTT. Translating it yields CASSVRYSGNTIYF.

The CDR3 region has the DNA TGTGCCAGCAGTCTAAGCGGACCCGGCGCAGATACGCAGTATTTT. Its protein product is CASSLSGPGADTQYF. This chain links TRBV25-1 with TRBJ2-3; maybe TRBD2 (5 bases). This CDR3 is 15 amino acids long. Trimming cost V 5 bases and J 4 bases, with 16 bases left between them. CDR1 is MGHDK and CDR2 is SYGVNS in the germline V gene.

This sequence joins TRBV6-5 and TRBJ2-3; 9 nucleotides align to TRBD2. After removal of 2 bases from V and 5 bases from J, the junction contained 5 bases not matched to a gene. Germline assignment: CDR1 MNHEY and CDR2 SVGAGI. The CDR3 has 15 residues. The CDR3 is CASSYGGGGGDTQYF. CDR3 nucleotides: TGTGCCAGCAGTTACGGCGGGGGGGGCGGAGATACGCAGTATTTT.

V usage is TRBV12-3 or TRBV12-4 and J usage is TRBJ2-1; a weak D match, TRBD2 (5 bases). This CDR3 comprises 13 residues. Trimming took off 10 bases at V and 6 bases at J, with 16 bases between the two ends. The CDR3, as DNA: TGTGCCACCGGGGAAGAAGAAGGCAATGAGCAGTTCTTC. Protein sequence: CATGEEEGNEQFF.

To note about this clone: The sample carries other DNA sequences with the same CDR3. V and J are TRBV7-3 and TRBJ2-7; no firm D call. Germline CDR1 is SGHTA and CDR2 is FQGTGA. The CDR3 covers 13 residues. Trimming shortened V by 0 bases and J by 4 bases, and 7 bases separated the two germline ends. The CDR3: CASSLTSGYEQYF. The CDR3 DNA sequence: TGTGCCAGCAGCTTAACTTCGGGTTACGAGCAGTACTTC.

This clone was recorded only once. This chain connects TRBV5-1 to TRBJ1-3; a weak D match, TRBD1 (5 bases). Germline CDR1 SGHRS, CDR2 YFSETQ. The CDR3 is 14 amino acids. Trimming removed 0 bases at V and 8 bases at J, with 12 bases between. CDR3 DNA: TGCGCCAGCAGCTTGGGACAGCTTAAGGACACCATATATTTT. Its protein product is CASSLGQLKDTIYF.

The V gene is TRBV4-2, the J gene TRBJ2-1; the D gene is possibly TRBD1 (6 bases). Looked up from germline, CDR1 is LGHNA and CDR2 is YNFKEQ. Trimming pared 11 bases from V and 0 bases from J, leaving 14 bases between. This CDR3 comprises 14 residues. CDR3 loop: CAARDTYSYNEQFF. CDR3 nucleotide sequence: TGTGCCGCTCGGGACACCTACTCCTACAATGAGCAGTTCTTC.

This clone was seen more than once but under ten times. CDR3 sequence: CASSPTIGANEKLFF. Written as DNA, the CDR3 is TGTGCCAGCAGCCCGACCATTGGAGCTAATGAAAAACTGTTTTTT. This chain joins TRBV5-4 and TRBJ1-4; unclear D gene. The CDR3 covers 15 residues. The germline CDR1 and CDR2 sequences are SGHNT and YYREEE (reference sequence). V was cut by 4 bases and J by 3 bases, with 13 bases left in between. Together with reference TRBV5-4 and TRBJ1-4, the CDR3 gives the full variable domain: ETGVTQSPTHLIKTRGQQVTLRCSSQSGHNTVSWYQQALGQGPQFIFQYYREEENGRGNFPPRFSGLQFPNYSSELNVNALELDDSALYLCASSPTIGANEKLFFGSGTQLSVL.

The V and J genes are TRBV10-3 and TRBJ1-2; TRBD1 aligns across 8 bases. V shed 6 bases and J 2 bases; nucleotides not matched to a gene: 5. The CDR3 covers 14 residues. Germline V gene lookup returns CDR1 ENHRY and CDR2 SYGVKD. CDR3 loop: CAISQTGVNYGYTF. CDR3 in DNA: TGTGCCATCAGCCAGACAGGGGTCAACTATGGCTACACCTTC.

The chain combines TRBV7-9 with TRBJ2-1, with TRBD2 identical over 13 bases. Losses at the gene ends were 5 bases for V and 7 bases for J; bases not matched to a gene: 8. This CDR3 spans 16 amino acids. CDR1 is SEHNR and CDR2 is FQNEAQ in the germline V gene (reference sequence). CDR3 sequence: CASSPRLAGGRNEQFF. The CDR3 coding sequence is TGTGCCAGCAGCCCGCGACTAGCGGGGGGCCGGAATGAGCAGTTCTTC.

V usage is TRBV20-1 and J usage is TRBJ2-1; D is uncertain. V was shortened by 3 bases and J by 0 bases, with 9 bases between the two germline ends. The CDR3 runs 14 residues. The germline CDR1 and CDR2 sequences are DFQATT and SNEGSKA (reference sequence). In DNA form, the CDR3 reads TGCAGTGCTAGTCAGCCAGGCTCCTACAATGAGCAGTTCTTC. Its protein product is CSASQPGSYNEQFF.